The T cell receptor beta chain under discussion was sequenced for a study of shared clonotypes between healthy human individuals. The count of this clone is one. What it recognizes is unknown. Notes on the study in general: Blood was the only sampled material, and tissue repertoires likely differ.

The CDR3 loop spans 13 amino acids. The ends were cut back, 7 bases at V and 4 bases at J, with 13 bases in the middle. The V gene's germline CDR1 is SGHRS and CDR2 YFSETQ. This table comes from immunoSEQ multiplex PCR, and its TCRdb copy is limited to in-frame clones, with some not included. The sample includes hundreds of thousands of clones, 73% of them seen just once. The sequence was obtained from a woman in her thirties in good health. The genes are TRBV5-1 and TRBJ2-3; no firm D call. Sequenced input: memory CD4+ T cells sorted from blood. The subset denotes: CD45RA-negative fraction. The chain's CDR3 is CASATWSADTQYF. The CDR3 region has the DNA TGCGCCAGCGCGACCTGGAGCGCAGATACGCAGTATTTT.